Shown below are 28 T cell receptor beta chains from a single sample sequenced in a study of Graves' ophthalmopathy and Graves' hyperthyroidism. The sequenced template was RNA, covering the TCR beta CDR3 region. The first-round RT-PCR employed HTBI primers together with the Qiagen OneStep RT-PCR kit. A multiplex PCR was then performed as the second round. TCRdb re-derived calls from the multiplex PCR reads in MiXCR, one entry per CDR3 protein. The table includes more than 1,000,000 distinct CDR3 sequences, 35% to 40% detected once. Specimen: peripheral blood or thyroid tissue (not recorded which). Every receptor here comes from an adult man with Graves' hyperthyroidism.

This clonotype was picked up many times. This chain uses TRBV24-1 with TRBJ2-5; tentative D call: TRBD1 (6 bases). The CDR3 is 12 residues long. The V end lost 4 bases, the J end lost 5 bases, and 7 bases lay between the germline ends. Looked up from germline, CDR1 is KGHDR and CDR2 is SFDVKD. This CDR3 reads CATSDQGETQYF. CDR3 nucleotides: TGTGCCACCAGTGACCAGGGGGAGACCCAGTACTTC.

This clonotype was observed many times. V and J are TRBV2 and TRBJ2-7, with D tentatively TRBD1 or TRBD2 (5 bases each). The CDR3 is 16 amino acids. The V and J ends lost 6 bases and 0 bases respectively, with 18 bases between them. CDR1 and CDR2 from the germline V gene are SNHLY and FYNNEI. For the CDR3, the DNA is TGTGCCAGCAGCGCAGACAGAGGGAGAGGCTCCTACGAGCAGTACTTC. This sequence encodes CASSADRGRGSYEQYF. Using reference TRBV2 and TRBJ2-7 for the parts outside the CDR3, the full variable domain is EPEVTQTPSHQVTQMGQEVILRCVPISNHLYFYWYRQILGQKVEFLVSFYNNEISEKSEIFDDQFSVERPDGSNFTLKIRSTKLEDSAMYFCASSADRGRGSYEQYFGPGTRLTVT.

This clonotype appeared many times. The rearrangement joins TRBV7-3 to TRBJ1-6, with D possibly TRBD1 on 6 matching bases. Looked up from germline, CDR1 is SGHTA and CDR2 is FQGTGA. Between the trimmed V and J ends, which lost 2 bases and 10 bases, there was a span of 9 bases. CDR3 length: 13 residues. In DNA, the CDR3 is TGTGCCAGCAGCTTAGTCAGGGGCTCACCCCTCCACTTT. Amino acid sequence: CASSLVRGSPLHF.

This clonotype came up many times. The chain joins TRBV10-1 to TRBJ2-7, with TRBD1 matching over 8 bases. The germline V gene has CDR1 WNHNN and CDR2 SYGVQD (reference sequence). The CDR3 totals 15 residues. V lost 2 bases, J lost 1 base, and 4 bases stayed unmatched. The CDR3 is CASSEGGTGSYEQYF. As DNA, the CDR3 is TGCGCCAGCAGTGAGGGGGGGACAGGATCCTACGAGCAGTACTTC.

This clonotype was counted once. This may come from a read error, since a much larger clone is one base off. The genes are TRBV7-2 and TRBJ1-6; tentatively, D is TRBD1 (6 bases). Germline V lookup: CDR1 SGHTA, CDR2 FQGNSA. The CDR3 is 19 amino acids. Trimming pared 2 bases from V and 10 bases from J, leaving 27 bases between. The CDR3 loop is CASSLNGGGVVGGPSPLHF. The CDR3 nucleotides are TGTGCCAGCAGCTTAAACGGGGGAGGAGTCGTCGGGGGGCCGTCACCCCTCCACTTT.

V gene TRBV13 combines with J gene TRBJ2-5, with 11 bases lining up with TRBD2. Germline V gene data show CDR1 as PRHDT and CDR2 as FYEKMQ (reference sequence). The CDR3 loop spans 16 amino acids. J gave up 5 bases and V 5 bases, and 10 bases lay outside the gene matches. The CDR3 reads CASSEATSGNYETQYF. The CDR3 DNA reads as TGTGCCAGCAGCGAAGCGACTAGCGGGAACTATGAGACCCAGTACTTC.

The chain employs TRBV10-3 and TRBJ1-2, with D uncertain. From germline, CDR1 is ENHRY and CDR2 SYGVKD. V lost 5 bases and J lost 2, with 18 bases in between. The CDR3 loop spans 16 amino acids. The chain's CDR3 is CAISSSVRGWNYGYTF. The CDR3 nucleotides read TGTGCCATCAGTTCATCGGTACGGGGTTGGAACTATGGCTACACCTTC.

This clonotype has more than one count but fewer than ten. CDR3 DNA: TGTGCCAGCAGCGGGGCTATTAACTATGGCTACACCTTC. Translating gives CASSGAINYGYTF. The rearrangement uses TRBV6-2 or TRBV6-3 and TRBJ1-2; D possibly corresponds to TRBD1 (5 bases). This CDR3 comprises 13 residues. The germline gives CDR1 MNHEY, CDR2 SVGEGT. The ends were cut back, 6 bases at V and 1 base at J, with 9 bases in the middle.

The rearrangement uses TRBV6-5 and TRBJ2-7, with D perhaps being TRBD1 or TRBD2 (7 bases each). The germline CDR1 and CDR2 sequences are MNHEY and SVGAGI. V was pared by 0 bases and J by 7 bases, with 19 bases between. The CDR3 runs to 16 residues. The CDR3 coding sequence is TGTGCCAGCAGTTACTCGATCGTGTGGGAGGGGGCAGAGCAGTACTTC. Amino acids: CASSYSIVWEGAEQYF.

The gene calls are TRBV12-3 or TRBV12-4 and TRBJ2-1; 8 bases map to TRBD2. The J call is in doubt because the DNA end fits TRBJ2-7 better. The CDR3 is 14 amino acids. CDR3 nucleotide sequence: TGTGCCAGCACCTCGGGGACTAGTGGCTACGAGCAGTACTTC. Translated, it gives CASTSGTSGYEQYF.

This clonotype was picked up a small number of times. This chain links TRBV30 with TRBJ2-5; the match to TRBD1 covers 7 bases. Trimming cost V 0 bases and J 4 bases; bases outside gene matches: 2. The germline V gene encodes CDR1 GTSNPN and CDR2 SVGIG (reference sequence). CDR3 length equals 13 residues. CDR3 nucleotides: TGTGCCTGGAGTGTAAACAGGGGAGAGACCCAGTACTTC. This sequence encodes CAWSVNRGETQYF. Full variable domain (outside the CDR3, taken from reference TRBV30 and TRBJ2-5): SQTIHQWPATLVQPVGSPLSLECTVEGTSNPNLYWYRQAAGRGLQLLFYSVGIGQISSEVPQNLSASRPQDRQFILSSKKLLLSDSGFYLCAWSVNRGETQYFGPGTRLLVL.

The rearrangement joins TRBV7-3 to TRBJ1-1; 8 nucleotides match TRBD1. Germline loops: CDR1 SGHTA, CDR2 FQGTGA. The CDR3 is 15 amino acids. V was pared by 4 bases and J by 1 base, with 5 bases of the junction left unmatched. This CDR3 is CASSSSTGANTEAFF. For the CDR3, the DNA is TGTGCCAGCAGCTCCTCGACAGGGGCGAACACTGAAGCTTTCTTT.

In this sample, this clonotype turned up a few times. The chain has TRBV7-9 and TRBJ2-5; possibly TRBD1 for D (6 bases). The CDR3 has 14 residues. Trimming left V 4 bases short and J 4 bases short, with 13 bases between. CDR1 and CDR2 from the germline V gene are SEHNR and FQNEAQ (reference sequence). The CDR3 sequence: CASSSRGFAETQYF. As DNA, the CDR3 is TGTGCCAGCAGCTCGAGGGGGTTTGCAGAGACCCAGTACTTC. Full variable domain (remainder filled in from reference TRBV7-9 and TRBJ2-5): DTGVSQNPRHKITKRGQNVTFRCDPISEHNRLYWYRQTLGQGPEFLTYFQNEAQLEKSRLLSDRFSAERPKGSFSTLEIQRTEQGDSAMYLCASSSRGFAETQYFGPGTRLLVL.

Of note for this clonotype: At one end, the junction sequence differs from germline, possibly due to a read error. The V gene is TRBV7-9, the J gene TRBJ1-6; 7 bases align to TRBD1. This CDR3 has 13 residues. The germline V gene encodes CDR1 SEHNR and CDR2 FQNEAQ (reference sequence). CDR3 nucleotide sequence: TGCGCCAGCAGCGGGGACAGTAATTCACCCCTCCACTTT. This encodes CASSGDSNSPLHF. Together with reference TRBV7-9 and TRBJ1-6, the CDR3 gives the full variable domain: DTGVSQNPRHKITKRGQNVTFRCDPISEHNRLYWYRQTLGQGPEFLTYFQNEAQLEKSRLLSDRFSAERPKGSFSTLEIQRTEQGDSAMYLCASSGDSNSPLHFGNGTRLTVT.

Many counts were recorded for this clonotype. This chain uses TRBV29-1 with TRBJ2-2; D is uncertain. This CDR3 comprises 16 residues. Deletions cut 0 bases from V and 4 bases from J, with 15 bases between. Germline CDR1 SQVTM, CDR2 ANQGSEA. This CDR3 is CSVEDPVYGSTGELFF. For the CDR3, the DNA is TGCAGCGTTGAAGATCCCGTATACGGCAGCACCGGGGAGCTGTTTTTT.

This clonotype was counted at least ten times. The rearrangement links TRBV19 to TRBJ1-1; no firm D call. V lost 7 bases and J 1 base, leaving 7 bases between the germline ends. CDR3 length: 12 amino acids. CDR1 and CDR2 (germline): LNHDA, SQIVND (reference sequence). This CDR3 is CASKERNTEAFF. The CDR3 DNA is TGTGCCAGTAAGGAGAGGAACACTGAAGCTTTCTTT. Full variable domain (outside the CDR3, taken from reference TRBV19 and TRBJ1-1): DGGITQSPKYLFRKEGQNVTLSCEQNLNHDAMYWYRQDPGQGLRLIYYSQIVNDFQKGDIAEGYSVSREKKESFPLTVTSAQKNPTAFYLCASKERNTEAFFGQGTRLTVV.

This clonotype was counted many times. The rearrangement joins TRBV12-3 or TRBV12-4 to TRBJ2-7; TRBD1 is a possible D gene (5 bases). The CDR3 is 12 amino acids. V gave up 8 bases and J gave up 0 bases, with 8 bases separating them. CDR3 loop: CASRQSSYEQYF. The CDR3 DNA reads as TGTGCCAGCCGACAGTCCTCCTACGAGCAGTACTTC.

This clonotype was counted a few times. The V call is TRBV6-1, the J call TRBJ1-6; TRBD1 matches 8 bases. This CDR3 spans 17 amino acids. J lost 1 base, V lost 6 bases, and 8 bases had no gene match. The germline gives CDR1 MNHNS, CDR2 SASEGT. The CDR3 DNA reads as TGTGCCAGCAGAGCCCCAGGGGGCGCATCCTATAATTCACCCCTCCACTTT. It is translated as CASRAPGGASYNSPLHF.

This clonotype was seen repeatedly, ten times or more. This chain connects TRBV7-8 to TRBJ1-4, with a weak D call TRBD1 (6 bases). The CDR3 extends over 15 amino acids. Per germline, CDR1 SGHVS and CDR2 FQNEAQ. Between the trimmed V and J ends, which lost 4 bases and 8 bases, there was a span of 17 bases. The CDR3 spells CASSSTPGAREKLFF. The CDR3 DNA sequence: TGTGCCAGCAGCTCCACCCCGGGGGCAAGGGAAAAACTGTTTTTT. Looking up the rest from reference TRBV7-8 and TRBJ1-4 gives the full variable domain: GAGVSQSPRYKVAKRGQDVALRCDPISGHVSLFWYQQALGQGPEFLTYFQNEAQLDKSGLPSDRFFAERPEGSVSTLKIQRTQQEDSAVYLCASSSTPGAREKLFFGSGTQLSVL.

The table lists this clonotype with many counts. The chain joins TRBV24-1 to TRBJ2-2, with D unclear. Germline CDR1 is KGHDR and CDR2 is SFDVKD. Trimming took 6 bases from V and 0 from J, leaving 16 bases between them. CDR3 length equals 17 residues. As DNA, the CDR3 is TGTGCCACCAGTTCAAATAGTTTCGATCCGAACACCGGGGAGCTGTTTTTT. Protein: CATSSNSFDPNTGELFF.

This chain joins TRBV12-3 or TRBV12-4 and TRBJ1-6; 7 bases line up with TRBD1. The length of the CDR3 is 14 residues. V shed 7 bases, J shed 15 bases, and the junction held 15 bases outside the gene matches. The CDR3 DNA is TGTGCCAGCACATCCGGGACAGTCAATTCGGGCCTCCACTTT. Protein: CASTSGTVNSGLHF.

About this clonotype: The missing conserved phenylalanine or tryptophan at the end of this CDR3 makes a read error likely. No DNA is shown, since the ends of the CDR3 on it are uncertain; the CDR3 is the one TCRdb lists. The V gene is TRBV29-1, the J gene TRBJ1-3; the D segment call TRBD1 is taken from the table without a DNA check. Germline values: CDR1 SQVTM, CDR2 ANQGSEA. The CDR3 contains 9 residues when both ends are counted. The CDR3 protein is CSVTGTGII.

The chain has TRBV14 and TRBJ2-7; D is unresolved. V was cut by 5 bases and J by 10 bases, with 21 bases left in between. In germline, CDR1 is SGHDN, CDR2 FVKESK. The CDR3 is 14 amino acids. CDR3 bases: TGTGCCAGCAGCTTAATGGGCGGTGCGTGGGATCAGTACTTC. It translates to CASSLMGGAWDQYF.

A word on this clonotype: A much more abundant neighbour one base away suggests this may be a read error. V usage is TRBV7-9 and J usage is TRBJ1-2; D is ambiguous. CDR3 length: 15 residues. Germline V gives CDR1 SEHNR, CDR2 FQNEAQ (reference sequence). DNA of the CDR3: TGTGCCAGCAGCCCCTCCGGCCTTCATAACTATGGCTGCACCTTC. The encoded protein is CASSPSGLHNYGCTF.

This clonotype showed up many times. CDR3 in DNA: TGTGCCATCAGTGAGTGGGGGACAGCTCAAGAGACCCAGTACTTC. Encoded protein: CAISEWGTAQETQYF. The V call is TRBV10-3, the J call TRBJ2-5, with 7 bases lining up with TRBD1. CDR1 is ENHRY, CDR2 SYGVKD, per germline. Trimming at V came to 1 base and at J to 2 bases, leaving 4 bases not matched to a gene. The CDR3 extends over 15 amino acids.

This clonotype was counted ten times or more. This chain connects TRBV6-6 to TRBJ1-2; TRBD1 matches at 7 bases. CDR1 is MNHNY, CDR2 SVGAGI, per germline (reference sequence). This CDR3 has 15 residues. J lost 6 bases, V lost 5 bases, and 12 bases had no gene match. This CDR3 is CASSENPTGLNGYTF. DNA of the CDR3: TGTGCCAGCAGTGAGAACCCGACAGGGTTGAATGGCTACACCTTC.

The rearrangement joins TRBV4-1 to TRBJ2-7; perhaps D is TRBD1 or TRBD2 (5 bases each). The germline V and J ends were trimmed by 3 bases and 4 bases, with 16 bases remaining between them. CDR1 is MGHRA and CDR2 is YSYEKL in the germline V gene. This CDR3 has 15 amino acids. The CDR3 region is CASSHPLSGTYEQYF. The CDR3 DNA is TGCGCCAGCAGCCACCCTCTGTCCGGGACGTACGAGCAGTACTTC.

This clonotype occurred many times. This chain joins TRBV2 and TRBJ2-2; weak D call: TRBD2 (5 bases). Trimming shortened V by 8 bases and J by 1 base, and 8 bases separated the two germline ends. CDR3 size: 13 residues. The germline V gene encodes CDR1 SNHLY and CDR2 FYNNEI. CDR3 bases: TGTGCCAGCGGGAGTTTGAACACCGGGGAGCTGTTTTTT. Its translation: CASGSLNTGELFF.